This record looks at one T cell receptor beta chain sequence and its context. Its target is not known. The CDR3 has 18 amino acids. CDR1 is SGDLS, CDR2 YYNGEE, per germline. V gave up 2 bases and J gave up 0 bases, with 19 bases separating them. The sample originates from a study of cytomegalovirus exposure and HLA in healthy donors. Study-level results: Researchers reported that three CMV-associated chains were confirmed in vitro as CMV antigen-specific. An analysis done earlier found most TCR beta V segments productive about 87% or about 30% of the time.

In the PCR, 60 Vbeta and 13 Jbeta primers were used. The data were produced by immunoSEQ multiplex PCR, yet TCRdb's version contains in-frame clones alone and is incomplete. The table records tens of thousands of clones, around 10% of them present only once. The receptor was derived from a man in his 60s in good health and CMV-seropositive. This chain connects TRBV9 to TRBJ2-3; D perhaps matches TRBD1 (6 bases). Material for sequencing was PBMCs. The CDR3 DNA follows: TGTGCCAGCAGCGTCGACCAACAGGGTTCGCTAAGCACAGATACGCAGTATTTT. Protein: CASSVDQQGSLSTDTQYF.